This paragraph reports one T cell receptor (beta chain). As yet, its antigen is unknown. At one boundary the junction diverges from the germline segment, which might be a read error. TCRdb re-called the reads through MiXCR, storing one row per CDR3 protein. The data hold under 450,000 distinct CDR3 sequences, with roughly 36% observed a single time. This entry is derived from a study of T cell repertoires in cytomegalovirus infection. Whole-study context: CMV epitopes used comprised recently identified HLA-C-restricted ones and well-studied HLA-B-restricted ones. Public TCR beta signatures were indicative of both CMV infection and a matching HLA type.

CDR3 length: 14 residues. From germline, CDR1 is ENHRY and CDR2 SYGVKD. Study-level points and caveats: In two of eight donors, the top clonotype was HLA-C-restricted CMV-specific. Carriers of CMV plus the relevant HLA were identified by cumulative public TCR beta family frequency.

The sample here was cultured PBMCs, taken from culture after CMV antigen stimulation. The sequence came from a human donor in good health (CMV status not recorded). Some clones in this sample may be carry-over from other donors' samples. The rearrangement uses TRBV10-3 and TRBJ2-7; TRBD2 matches 10 bases. The CDR3 DNA reads as TGTGCCCTCAGCTCTAGCGGGAGCTCCTACGAGCAGTACTTC. It is translated as CALSSSGSSYEQYF.